A selection of T cell receptor beta chains follows, all from one sample in a study of blood T cell repertoires in COVID-19. The protocol was immunoSEQ multiplex PCR, while the TCRdb copy is restricted to in-frame clones and leaves out a portion. The sample has 130,000 to 150,000 clones; about 84% are singletons. The sample consisted of peripheral blood. The receptors shown here come from a man aged 60-69 years with active or convalescent COVID-19. Each CDR3 is given with its conserved first and last residue. D genes are given only for firm matches. A row's size may be missing; if present it is once, few, many or a size class.

clone size,V gene,J gene,D gene,CDR3 DNA,CDR3 protein
.,TRBV6-5,TRBJ1-5,TRBD1,TGTGCCACCACCACAGGACAGGGCTACCGGCAGCCCCAGCATTTT,CATTTGQGYRQPQHF
once,TRBV28,TRBJ2-7,.,TGTGCCAGCAGTCAGGGATCCTACGAGCAGTACTTC,CASSQGSYEQYF
.,TRBV2,TRBJ2-5,.,TGTGCCAGCAGTGGGGGAGTGGGCCAAGAGACCCAGTACTTC,CASSGGVGQETQYF
once,TRBV19,TRBJ1-2,.,TGTGCCAGTAGTAGTGAAGGAGCTCAGGGCTACACCTTC,CASSSEGAQGYTF
.,TRBV7-3,TRBJ2-2,.,TGTGCCAGCAGCTTAGACAGGACCGGGGAGCTGTTTTTT,CASSLDRTGELFF
.,TRBV29-1,TRBJ2-5,.,TGCAGCGTTGCCCCCTCTACCCGGGAGACCCAGTACTTC,CSVAPSTRETQYF
.,TRBV11-1,TRBJ2-7,TRBD1,TGTGCCAGCAGTCCGGACAGGGAGGAGCAGTACTTC,CASSPDREEQYF
.,TRBV5-1,TRBJ2-5,TRBD1,TGCGCCAGCAGCCTGGGACAGCTCCAAGAGACCCAGTACTTC,CASSLGQLQETQYF
.,TRBV4-2,TRBJ1-4,.,TGTGCCAGCAGCCCCCGGGTCTCGCCCGCTAATGAAAAACTGTTTTTT,CASSPRVSPANEKLFF
.,TRBV18,TRBJ1-5,.,TGTGCCAGCTCCCCCGACACGGGGAATCAGCCCCAGCATTTT,CASSPDTGNQPQHF
.,TRBV7-9,TRBJ1-4,.,TGTGCCACCGCGGAGGGATTTAATGAAAAACTGTTTTTT,CATAEGFNEKLFF
.,TRBV11-2,TRBJ2-7,.,TGTGCCAGCAGCTCTAACCTGCCTGTGGAGGGGTTCTACGAGCAGTACTTC,CASSSNLPVEGFYEQYF
.,TRBV10-3,TRBJ1-1,TRBD1,TGTGCCATTAGAGATCCGGGACAGGGGACAAACACTGAAGCTTTCTTT,CAIRDPGQGTNTEAFF
.,TRBV18,TRBJ1-1,TRBD1,TGTGCCAGCTCACCGGGGACAGGGCTTATCTTT,CASSPGTGLIF
.,TRBV12-3/TRBV12-4,TRBJ2-7,.,TGTGCCAGCAGTTTCCAGCGGTCCTACGAGCAGTACTTC,CASSFQRSYEQYF
.,TRBV6-5,TRBJ1-4,.,TGTGCCGCGGGGGGGGCAACTAATGAAAAACTGTTTTTT,CAAGGATNEKLFF
.,TRBV2,TRBJ1-6,.,TGTGCCAGCAGTGTGCGGCAGTTTGATAATTCACCCCTCCACTTT,CASSVRQFDNSPLHF
.,TRBV19,TRBJ1-5,TRBD1,TGTGCCAGCAGGACGGGACAGGGGGTTGAAAGCAATCAGCCCCAGCATTTT,CASRTGQGVESNQPQHF
.,TRBV27,TRBJ2-1,.,TGTGCCAGCAGTTCTCCGGCGGGGAGCAATGAGCAGTTCTTC,CASSSPAGSNEQFF
.,TRBV28,TRBJ2-5,TRBD2,TGTGCCAGCAAGGGAGCGGGAGTGTGGGAGACCCAGTACTTC,CASKGAGVWETQYF
.,TRBV5-4,TRBJ2-5,TRBD1,TGTGCCAGCAGCTTGCAGGGGGCGCAAAGGGAGACCCAGTACTTC,CASSLQGAQRETQYF
.,TRBV5-4,TRBJ2-1,TRBD2,TGTGCCAGCAGCTCCGGGACTAGCGGGAGGAGGGGCAATGAGCAGTTCTTC,CASSSGTSGRRGNEQFF
.,TRBV7-3,TRBJ2-5,.,TGTGCCAGCAGCCCATACAGAGAAGAGACCCAGTACTTC,CASSPYREETQYF
.,TRBV6-2/TRBV6-3,TRBJ1-6,.,TGTGCCAGCAGTCCCCACAGGACCAGCTCCTATAATTCACCCCTCCACTTT,CASSPHRTSSYNSPLHF
.,TRBV4-3,TRBJ2-1,TRBD2,TGCGCCAGCAGCCGACAAAATGGCGGGAGGGAACTCAATGAGCAGTTCTTC,CASSRQNGGRELNEQFF
few,TRBV7-2,TRBJ2-5,TRBD1,TGTGCCAGCAGCATTAGACAGGGCCAGACCCAGTACTTC,CASSIRQGQTQYF
.,TRBV16,TRBJ2-7,.,TGTGCCAGCAGCCAAGGCCCTCTTAAGTACTTC,CASSQGPLKYF
.,TRBV24-1,TRBJ2-3,.,TGTGCCACCAGGCAGGGGTCTACAGATACGCAGTATTTT,CATRQGSTDTQYF
.,TRBV6-5,TRBJ2-7,TRBD1,TGTGCCAGCAGTCAATCCGGGACAGGAACCTACGAGCAGTACTTC,CASSQSGTGTYEQYF
.,TRBV11-2,TRBJ1-4,.,TGTGCCAGCAGCTTAGACTCTGGGGCTGCAACTAATGAAAAACTGTTTTTT,CASSLDSGAATNEKLFF
.,TRBV11-1,TRBJ1-4,.,TGTGCCAGCAGCTTATCTGGAGGTCGCGAAAAACTGTTTTTT,CASSLSGGREKLFF
.,TRBV28,TRBJ2-7,.,TGTGCCAGCAGTTTGTCGGGTCGCGAGCAGTACTTC,CASSLSGREQYF
.,TRBV6-5,TRBJ2-7,.,TGTGCCATCGAGTCCGGGATCTTATTCTACGAGCAGTACTTC,CAIESGILFYEQYF
.,TRBV28,TRBJ2-6,TRBD2,TGTGCCAGCAGTCTAAGACTAGCGGGAGCTTCCTCTGGGGCCAACGTCCTGACTTTC,CASSLRLAGASSGANVLTF
.,TRBV12-3/TRBV12-4,TRBJ2-1,TRBD2,TGTGCCAGCAGCCACGGCGGGGGTGAGCAGTTCTTC,CASSHGGGEQFF
.,TRBV15,TRBJ1-6,TRBD1,TGTGCCACCAGCTTCCAGGGACAGGGGCCGGCACCCCTCCACTTT,CATSFQGQGPAPLHF
.,TRBV5-4,TRBJ2-1,TRBD2,TGTGCCAGCAGTTCCGGACCACTAGCGGGACCACCGAGCTCCTACAATGAGCAGTTCTTC,CASSSGPLAGPPSSYNEQFF
.,TRBV19,TRBJ2-7,.,TGTGCCAGTAGTTTCAACAGGGCGACCTACGAGCAGTACTTC,CASSFNRATYEQYF
.,TRBV20-1,TRBJ2-1,.,TGCAGGGCCCCCACTAGAAATGAGCAGTTCTTC,CRAPTRNEQFF
.,TRBV27,TRBJ2-3,TRBD2,TGTGCCAGCAGTTTATTTAGCGGGAGGACAGGGGATACGCAGTATTTT,CASSLFSGRTGDTQYF
.,TRBV2,TRBJ1-5,.,TGTGCCAGCAGTGAATGGGGGGGGCCCTATAGCAATCAGCCCCAGCATTTT,CASSEWGGPYSNQPQHF
.,TRBV2,TRBJ2-1,.,TGTGCCAGCAGTGAGGACGGGGATGAGCAGTTCTTC,CASSEDGDEQFF
.,TRBV29-1,TRBJ2-1,TRBD2,TGCAGCGTTGATAGCCCTCCGGCTAGCGGGGGCAATGAGCAGTTCTTC,CSVDSPPASGGNEQFF
.,TRBV4-2,TRBJ2-1,.,TGTGCCAGCAGCCTGCAGGGCGGCTCCTACAATGAGCAGTTCTTC,CASSLQGGSYNEQFF